The 3 T cell receptor beta chains reported below all come from one sample, sequenced in a study of a mutant IDH1 vaccine in newly diagnosed glioma. Libraries were prepared by immunoSEQ multiplex PCR; TCRdb keeps only in-frame clonotypes and omits some of them. The sample carries tens of thousands of clones, over 70% recorded once. Time point in this sample: baseline, week 1 (first vaccination visit). Treatment reported: pre-vaccination baseline after standard-of-care therapy. The source was PBMCs, collected from a glioma patient treated with radiotherapy, temozolomide or both. These receptors were collected from a man in his forties with glioma. Some clones in this sample may be carry-over from other donors' samples.

The chain employs TRBV7-2 and TRBJ2-1; the D is unclear. Germline lookup yields CDR1 SGHTA and CDR2 FQGNSA. The V and J ends lost 5 bases and 4 bases respectively, with 12 bases between them. The CDR3 contains 14 residues. Here the CDR3 DNA reads TGTGCCAGCAGCCCATCCGGTGGGTACAATGAGCAGTTCTTC. Its protein product is CASSPSGGYNEQFF.

This chain joins TRBV7-9 and TRBJ2-1; unclear D gene. V was pared by 5 bases and J by 1 base, with 6 bases between. This CDR3 spans 13 amino acids. CDR1 and CDR2 from the germline V gene are SEHNR and FQNEAQ (reference sequence). The CDR3 reads CASSAISYNEQFF. CDR3 coding DNA: TGTGCCAGCAGCGCCATTTCCTACAATGAGCAGTTCTTC.

This clone was counted a single time. The chain combines TRBV4-2 with TRBJ1-5; 9 nucleotides line up with TRBD1. The V and J ends lost 0 bases and 1 base, in that order; junction bases with no gene match: 19. The CDR3 has 22 residues. Per the germline V gene, CDR1 is LGHNA and CDR2 is YNFKEQ. CDR3 bases: TGTGCCAGCAGCCAAGATTTCCCGTTCCGGGACAGGGAGGTAAGGAGCAATCAGCCCCAGCATTTT. This sequence encodes CASSQDFPFRDREVRSNQPQHF.